This section outlines one TCR beta chain sequence together with its context. The data stem from a study of memory CD4+ T cells and cytomegalovirus serostatus. Overall study context: Donors were healthy Belgian adults, 9 CMV seropositive and fewer than 30 seronegative.

The CDR3 contains 13 residues. Germline CDR1 SNHLY, CDR2 FYNNEI. V lost 6 bases, J lost 3 bases, and 2 bases stayed unmatched. Assay: immunoSEQ multiplex PCR; the TCRdb copy retains only in-frame clones and omits some. Among about 56,000 clones, about 81% were seen once, and the ten largest hold around 0.38%. The sort gate was single viable CD3+CD4+CD8-CD45RO+ cells for memory CD4+ T cells. CD4+ T cells were isolated by positive magnetic selection. Sample: memory CD4+ T cells from blood. The source of this sequence is an adult in good health and CMV-seronegative. The chain recombines TRBV2 with TRBJ1-5, with 7 bases matching TRBD1. CDR3 bases: TGTGCCAGCAGCGGACAGGACAATCAGCCCCAGCATTTT. Protein sequence: CASSGQDNQPQHF.